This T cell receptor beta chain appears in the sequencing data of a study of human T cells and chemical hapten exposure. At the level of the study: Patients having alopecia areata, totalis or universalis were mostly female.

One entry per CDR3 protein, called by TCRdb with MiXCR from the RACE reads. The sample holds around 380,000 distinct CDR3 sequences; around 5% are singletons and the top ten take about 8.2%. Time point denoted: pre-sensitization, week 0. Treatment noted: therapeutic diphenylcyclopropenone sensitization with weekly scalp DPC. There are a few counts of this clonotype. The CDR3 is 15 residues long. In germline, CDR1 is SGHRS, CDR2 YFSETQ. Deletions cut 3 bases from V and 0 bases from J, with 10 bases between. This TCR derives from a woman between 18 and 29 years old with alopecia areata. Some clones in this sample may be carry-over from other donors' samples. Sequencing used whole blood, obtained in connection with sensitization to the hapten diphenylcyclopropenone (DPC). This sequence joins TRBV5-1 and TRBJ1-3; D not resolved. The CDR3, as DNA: TGCGCCAGCAGCTCCGGACGGAACTCTGGAAACACCATATATTTT. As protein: CASSSGRNSGNTIYF.